A selection of T cell receptor beta chains follows, all from one sample in a study of T cells in Graves' hyperthyroidism and ophthalmopathy. TCRdb independently ran MiXCR on the multiplex PCR reads; one entry per CDR3 protein. Seen here are approximately 270,000 distinct CDR3 sequences, more than 14% observed once, and the top ten hold roughly 15%. The specimen sequenced was blood. All receptors derive from a woman in her thirties or forties with Graves' hyperthyroidism that later progressed to Graves' ophthalmopathy. The CDR3 runs from the conserved cysteine through the conserved F or W. The D gene is left open where the match is weak. Clone size is stated in some rows and not others, as once, few, many or a class when expanded.

v_gene,j_gene,abundance,d_gene,CDR3aa,CDR3nt
TRBV9,TRBJ2-1,few,NA,CASSPRGGYGSYNEQFF,TGTGCCAGCAGCCCCCGGGGAGGTTATGGCTCCTACAATGAGCAGTTCTTC
TRBV2,TRBJ2-5,many,NA,CASSTGSGIETQYF,TGTGCCAGCAGTACGGGTTCGGGGATTGAGACCCAGTACTTC
TRBV7-9,TRBJ1-6,many,NA,CASSSTGPISYNSPLHF,TGTGCCAGCAGCTCTACAGGGCCAATCTCCTATAATTCACCCCTCCACTTT
TRBV5-4,TRBJ2-1,NA,NA,CASSFLGGAYNEQFF,TGTGCCAGCAGCTTCCTTGGGGGCGCCTACAATGAGCAGTTCTTC
TRBV5-4,TRBJ2-7,many,TRBD1,CASGRQGDEVYEQYF,TGTGCCAGCGGCAGACAGGGGGACGAGGTTTACGAGCAGTACTTC
TRBV9,TRBJ2-3,many,TRBD1,CASSVQQGTDTQYF,TGTGCCAGCAGCGTACAACAGGGGACAGATACGCAGTATTTT
TRBV30,TRBJ1-4,few,NA,CAWSDLPLRGSEKLFF,TGTGCCTGGAGTGACCTGCCACTCAGGGGTAGTGAAAAACTGTTTTTT
TRBV4-1,TRBJ1-2,many,NA,CASTSKTGANYGYTF,TGCGCCAGCACCTCAAAAACAGGAGCTAACTATGGCTACACCTTC
TRBV6-2/TRBV6-3,TRBJ1-5,NA,NA,CASRSTGNGNQPQHF,TGTGCCAGCAGGTCGACAGGAAATGGCAATCAGCCCCAGCATTTT
TRBV6-1,TRBJ1-5,NA,TRBD1,CASSETGEDAPQHF,TGTGCCAGCAGTGAGACAGGGGAGGATGCGCCCCAGCATTTT
TRBV3-1,TRBJ2-7,many,NA,CASSRGLVSYEQYF,TGTGCCAGCAGCCGGGGACTGGTGTCCTACGAGCAGTACTTC
TRBV6-1,TRBJ1-4,many,TRBD1,CASSTRQGEKLFF,TGTGCCAGCAGTACCCGACAGGGAGAAAAACTGTTTTTT
TRBV2,TRBJ2-3,NA,TRBD2,CASSPGLAGGRGSDTQYF,TGTGCCAGCAGTCCTGGACTAGCGGGAGGGCGCGGGTCAGATACGCAGTATTTT
TRBV4-1,TRBJ2-7,NA,NA,CASSTHVAGAYEQYF,TGCGCCAGCAGCACTCACGTCGCAGGGGCGTACGAGCAGTACTTC
TRBV6-2/TRBV6-3,TRBJ2-3,many,NA,CASTQGSTQYF,TGTGCCAGCACCCAGGGGTCTACGCAGTATTTT
TRBV10-3,TRBJ1-5,NA,NA,CASRREGDNQPQHF,TGTGCCAGCCGACGAGAAGGGGATAATCAGCCCCAGCATTTT